These 32 T cell receptor beta chains originate from one sample sequenced in a study of response to subunit inactivated influenza vaccine. TCRdb reanalysed the RT-PCR reads using MiXCR and keeps one entry per CDR3 protein. The profile shows roughly 650,000 distinct CDR3 sequences, about 14% of them singletons. Sequenced here: PBMCs from blood, sampled about 14 days before vaccination. The source is a man aged 50-60 years who received an inactivated influenza vaccine.

This sequence joins TRBV27 and TRBJ2-5, with 8 nucleotides matching TRBD2. J gave up 5 bases and V 3 bases, and 11 bases lay outside the gene matches. Germline lookup yields CDR1 MNHEY and CDR2 SMNVEV (reference sequence). This CDR3 comprises 16 residues. CDR3 nucleotides: TGTGCCAGCAGTTTGTACAGCGGGAGTTTCGGGGAGACCCAGTACTTC. Protein product: CASSLYSGSFGETQYF.

The chain combines TRBV12-3 or TRBV12-4 with TRBJ2-7, with a weak D call TRBD1 (5 bases). This CDR3 has 16 amino acids. V lost 0 bases and J 3 bases, leaving 15 bases between the germline ends. This CDR3 reads CASSLAGQGIGYEQYF. As DNA, the CDR3 is TGTGCCAGCAGTTTAGCGGGGCAGGGAATTGGCTACGAGCAGTACTTC.

This clonotype occurred many times. The rearrangement joins TRBV12-3 or TRBV12-4 to TRBJ2-5; possible D gene TRBD2, 5 bases. V lost 7 bases, J lost 4 bases, and 13 bases lay in between. The CDR3 spans 13 residues. DNA of the CDR3: TGTGCCAGCATCGGAGGCCGCGGAGAGACCCAGTACTTC. Its translation: CASIGGRGETQYF.

This clonotype showed up just a few times. This chain joins TRBV6-2 or TRBV6-3 and TRBJ2-6, with D maybe TRBD2 (5 bases). Germline V CDR1 and CDR2: MNHEY, SVGEGT. V lost 7 bases and J lost 2, with 18 bases in between. CDR3 size: 17 residues. The CDR3 DNA follows: TGTGCCAGCACCGGCATAGCGTCCCGAGCTGGGGCCAACGTCCTGACTTTC. This codes for CASTGIASRAGANVLTF.

This clonotype appeared a few times. The rearrangement uses TRBV25-1 and TRBJ1-6, with D unclear. Deletions cut 6 bases from V and 8 bases from J, with 11 bases between. Looked up from germline, CDR1 is MGHDK and CDR2 is SYGVNS. CDR3 length: 13 amino acids. This CDR3 reads CASSPGDYSPLHF. CDR3 nucleotides: TGTGCCAGCAGCCCTGGCGACTATTCACCCCTCCACTTT.

This chain uses TRBV12-3 or TRBV12-4 with TRBJ2-1; perhaps TRBD1 as D (6 bases). The CDR3 runs to 14 residues. Trimming left V 5 bases short and J 1 base short, with 9 bases between. The DNA for the CDR3 is TGTGCCAGCAGTGGCGGACAGTCCTACAATGAGCAGTTCTTC. Its translation is CASSGGQSYNEQFF.

The V call is TRBV6-5, the J call TRBJ1-6; 7 positions agree with TRBD1. This CDR3 contains 16 residues. V lost 4 bases to trimming and J lost 2 bases; unmatched junction nucleotides: 5. Germline V gene sequence: CDR1 MNHEY, CDR2 SVGAGI. CDR3 sequence reads: CASSSTGRTYNSPLHF. CDR3 DNA sequence: TGTGCCAGCAGTTCGACAGGGAGGACCTATAATTCACCCCTCCACTTT.

The V gene is TRBV5-1, the J gene TRBJ2-3; 11 positions agree with TRBD2. This CDR3 is built from 15 residues. Germline CDR1 is SGHRS and CDR2 is YFSETQ. The junction had 3 bases not matched to a gene; V was cut back by 6 bases and J by 0 bases. Here the CDR3 DNA reads TGCGCCAGCAAGAGGACTAGCGGGAGCACAGATACGCAGTATTTT. Encoded protein: CASKRTSGSTDTQYF.

The gene calls are TRBV12-3 or TRBV12-4 and TRBJ1-2; the D is unclear. CDR3 length: 16 residues. The ends were cut back, 1 base at V and 2 bases at J, with 14 bases in the middle. The CDR3 nucleotides are TGTGCCAGCAGTTTAGGGAACCCCTCCCAGAACTATGGCTACACCTTC. As protein: CASSLGNPSQNYGYTF.

V is TRBV29-1 and J is TRBJ2-5; D assignment may be TRBD1 or TRBD2 (7 bases each). Trimming left V 7 bases short and J 0 bases short, with 12 bases between. The CDR3 sequence is 13 residues long. Germline-derived CDR1 and CDR2 are SQVTM and ANQGSEA. CDR3 sequence reads: CSGQGGDQETQYF. The CDR3 DNA sequence: TGCAGCGGACAGGGAGGGGACCAAGAGACCCAGTACTTC.

Note on this clonotype: Given a much more abundant clone one base away, this may be a read error. This rearrangement joins TRBV12-3 or TRBV12-4 to TRBJ1-1; D possibly corresponds to TRBD1 (5 bases). Trimming left V 8 bases short and J 0 bases short, with 16 bases between. This CDR3 has 15 amino acids. The CDR3 region is CASGQGLGMNTEAFF. CDR3 bases: TGTGCCAGCGGCCAGGGACTAGGGATGAACACTGAAGCTTTCTTT.

This clonotype was detected only a few times. This chain uses TRBV11-2 with TRBJ2-1; TRBD2 matches at 9 bases. Germline V gene lookup returns CDR1 SGHAT and CDR2 FQNNGV. This CDR3 is 15 amino acids long. Trimming at V came to 3 bases and at J to 4 bases, leaving 4 bases not matched to a gene. The CDR3 DNA follows: TGTGCCAGCAGCTTCGGTAGCGGGGGATACAATGAGCAGTTCTTC. Residues: CASSFGSGGYNEQFF.

The V gene is TRBV29-1, the J gene TRBJ2-1, with 11 bases fitting TRBD2. Germline V gene lookup returns CDR1 SQVTM and CDR2 ANQGSEA. The V segment lost 6 bases and the J segment 4 bases; nucleotides outside the gene matches: 8. The CDR3 runs to 15 residues. This CDR3 is CSVTIAGGKYNEQFF. As DNA, the CDR3 is TGCAGCGTCACAATAGCGGGAGGGAAATACAATGAGCAGTTCTTC.

This clonotype was seen ten or more times. This CDR3 reads CSARRAGGLPDSGNTIYF. CDR3 sequence (DNA): TGCAGTGCTAGAAGGGCAGGGGGATTACCCGACTCTGGAAACACCATATATTTT. The genes are TRBV20-1 and TRBJ1-3; 7 nucleotides align to TRBD1. The CDR3 is 18 amino acids. V was pared by 2 bases and J by 0 bases, with 13 bases of the junction left unmatched. CDR1 is DFQATT and CDR2 is SNEGSKA in the germline V gene (reference sequence).

The rearrangement joins TRBV7-4 to TRBJ2-7; TRBD2 aligns across 8 bases. The CDR3 totals 15 residues. J was trimmed by 6 bases and V by 1 base; bases with no gene match: 8. Germline assignment: CDR1 SGHVT and CDR2 SQSDAQ. The CDR3 region is CASSLVLGLVSEQYF. In DNA form, the CDR3 reads TGTGCCAGCAGCTTAGTCCTGGGACTAGTATCCGAGCAGTACTTC.

This chain joins TRBV7-2 and TRBJ1-1; D perhaps matches TRBD1 (5 bases). V dropped 1 base and J dropped 5 bases, with 8 bases sitting between them. Germline V gene sequence: CDR1 SGHTA, CDR2 FQGNSA. The CDR3 sequence is 13 residues long. The CDR3 sequence: CASSLVWGTEAFF. CDR3 nucleotides: TGTGCCAGCAGCTTAGTTTGGGGGACTGAAGCTTTCTTT.

The chain employs TRBV4-2 and TRBJ1-6; 8 bases fit TRBD1. Germline V gene data show CDR1 as LGHNA and CDR2 as YNFKEQ. V shed 0 bases and J 7 bases; nucleotides not matched to a gene: 2. The CDR3 has 15 amino acids. CDR3 DNA: TGTGCCAGCAGCCAAGATTGGACAGGGAATTCACCCCTCCACTTT. This translates into CASSQDWTGNSPLHF.

V is TRBV4-3 and J is TRBJ1-6; no clear D. Trimming took off 0 bases at V and 5 bases at J, with 11 bases between the two ends. The V gene's germline CDR1 is LGHNA and CDR2 YSLEER. The CDR3 contains 16 residues. CDR3: CASSQEDGPNNSPLHF. In nucleotides, the CDR3 is TGCGCCAGCAGCCAAGAAGATGGACCGAATAATTCACCCCTCCACTTT.

There are a few counts of this clonotype. J is TRBJ2-1 and V is TRBV15, with TRBD1 matching over 8 bases. Germline assignment: CDR1 LNHNV and CDR2 YYDKDF (reference sequence). V was pared by 3 bases and J by 4 bases, with 5 bases of the junction left unmatched. The CDR3 is 15 residues long. CDR3 coding DNA: TGTGCCACCAGCAGGGGCAGGGGGCCATACAATGAGCAGTTCTTC. It translates to CATSRGRGPYNEQFF. The entire variable domain, with the rest obtained from reference TRBV15 and TRBJ2-1, is as follows: DAMVIQNPRYQVTQFGKPVTLSCSQTLNHNVMYWYQQKSSQAPKLLFHYYDKDFNNEADTPDNFQSRRPNTSFCFLDIRSPGLGDTAMYLCATSRGRGPYNEQFFGPGTRLTVL.

This clonotype was seen more than once but under ten times. The chain couples TRBV7-9 to TRBJ2-5, with D tentatively TRBD2 (5 bases). The CDR3 extends over 13 amino acids. Germline CDR1 and CDR2: SEHNR and FQNEAQ (reference sequence). V gave up 1 base and J gave up 9 bases, with 12 bases separating them. CDR3 nucleotides: TGTGCCAGCAGCTTAGACCAGCTCGGGGCCCAGTACTTC. This translates into CASSLDQLGAQYF.

Ten or more counts support this clonotype. The V and J genes are TRBV5-1 and TRBJ2-1; no definite D call. Trimming removed 1 base at V and 2 bases at J, with 10 bases between. Germline CDR1 reads SGHRS; CDR2 reads YFSETQ. The length of the CDR3 is 15 residues. CDR3 sequence: CASSLQGGPYNEQFF. CDR3 DNA: TGCGCCAGCAGCTTGCAAGGTGGTCCCTACAATGAGCAGTTCTTC.

As for this clonotype: Germline and junction disagree at one end, which may indicate a read error. The V and J genes are TRBV5-1 and TRBJ2-7; 9 nucleotides match TRBD1. Germline V gene data show CDR1 as SGHRS and CDR2 as YFSETQ. This CDR3 has 14 residues. CDR3 sequence reads: CASRRGTGSSEQYF. In DNA form, the CDR3 reads TGCGCCAGCCGCCGGGGGACAGGGTCCTCCGAGCAGTACTTC.

A few counts support this clonotype. The chain recombines TRBV7-9 with TRBJ2-5; D remains ambiguous. Germline CDR1 SEHNR, CDR2 FQNEAQ (reference sequence). Trimming pared 3 bases from V and 0 bases from J, leaving 8 bases between. The CDR3 length is 14 residues. In nucleotides, the CDR3 is TGTGCCAGCAGCTTGGATCCGTACCAAGAGACCCAGTACTTC. It translates to CASSLDPYQETQYF.

This chain joins TRBV4-1 and TRBJ1-2, with D possibly being TRBD1 (6 bases). The V end was cut by 4 bases, the J end by 8 bases, with 20 bases between. This CDR3 comprises 15 residues. In germline, CDR1 is MGHRA, CDR2 YSYEKL. The CDR3 is CASSLQGGPLEGYTF. CDR3 DNA: TGCGCCAGCAGCCTGCAAGGGGGGCCGTTAGAGGGCTACACCTTC.

This sequence joins TRBV14 and TRBJ2-7; D uncertain. V shed 1 base and J shed 2 bases, with 12 bases lying between them. The CDR3 is 15 residues long. Germline CDR1 and CDR2: SGHDN and FVKESK. The CDR3 DNA follows: TGTGCCAGCAGCCAAGCTTTGGGTGGGGCCTACGAGCAGTACTTC. Translated: CASSQALGGAYEQYF.

The rearrangement links TRBV15 to TRBJ2-3; 10 positions match TRBD2. Looked up from germline, CDR1 is LNHNV and CDR2 is YYDKDF (reference sequence). With 0 bases clipped from V and 4 bases from J, the junction kept 1 base outside the gene matches. CDR3 size: 15 residues. The CDR3 DNA sequence: TGTGCCACCAGCAGAGATCTAGCGGGAGCAGATACGCAGTATTTT. Its protein product is CATSRDLAGADTQYF.

The V and J genes are TRBV5-1 and TRBJ2-2; 7 nucleotides line up with TRBD1. The length of the CDR3 is 14 residues. Germline CDR1 and CDR2: SGHRS and YFSETQ. J gave up 8 bases and V 4 bases, and 8 bases lay outside the gene matches. The CDR3 loop reads CASSPTGELGELFF. The CDR3 coding sequence is TGCGCCAGCAGCCCCACAGGGGAGCTAGGGGAGCTGTTTTTT.

Only a few counts were recorded for this clonotype. This chain connects TRBV5-5 to TRBJ1-2; 7 bases map to TRBD1. This CDR3 comprises 16 residues. Germline V gene sequence: CDR1 SGHKS, CDR2 YYEKEE (reference sequence). The ends lost 3 bases at V and 6 bases at J; junction bases unmatched: 14. In DNA, the CDR3 is TGTGCCAGCAGCTCCTCATCCTACAGGGGCACCCATGGCTACACCTTC. Its translation: CASSSSSYRGTHGYTF.

The gene calls are TRBV7-2 and TRBJ2-3, with D hard to call. The germline gives CDR1 SGHTA, CDR2 FQGNSA. The CDR3 length is 15 residues. V lost 1 base to trimming and J lost 6 bases, with 14 bases between them. The CDR3 DNA reads TGTGCCAGCAGCTTAGGGGCAAGAAAAAGGGATACGCAGTATTTT. Its protein is CASSLGARKRDTQYF.

This clonotype has more than one count but fewer than ten. For the CDR3, the DNA is TGCAGTGCTAGAGACCCCGGACTAGCCAGTGAGCAGTTCTTC. Its protein product is CSARDPGLASEQFF. The V gene is TRBV20-1, the J gene TRBJ2-1; 8 nucleotides align to TRBD2. This CDR3 is 14 amino acids long. Germline values: CDR1 DFQATT, CDR2 SNEGSKA (reference sequence). Losses at the gene ends were 0 bases for V and 9 bases for J; bases not matched to a gene: 7.

This clonotype was counted a few times. V gene TRBV11-2 combines with J gene TRBJ1-2; the match to TRBD1 covers 12 bases. The CDR3 covers 19 residues. The trim removed 1 base at V and 8 bases at J, leaving 17 bases unmatched. CDR1 and CDR2 (germline): SGHAT, FQNNGV. The CDR3 sequence is CASSLVTLDGTGGLWGYTF. The CDR3 nucleotides read TGTGCCAGCAGCTTAGTAACGTTAGATGGGACAGGGGGCTTGTGGGGCTACACCTTC. Full variable domain (remainder filled in from reference TRBV11-2 and TRBJ1-2): EAGVAQSPRYKIIEKRQSVAFWCNPISGHATLYWYQQILGQGPKLLIQFQNNGVVDDSQLPKDRFSAERLKGVDSTLKIQPAKLEDSAVYLCASSLVTLDGTGGLWGYTFGSGTRLTVV.

This clonotype has a count of ten or more. The chain uses TRBV28 and TRBJ2-1, with D maybe TRBD2 (7 bases). Germline CDR1 MDHEN, CDR2 SYDVKM. Between the trimmed V and J ends, which lost 8 bases and 2 bases, there was a span of 16 bases. The CDR3 consists of 15 residues. The CDR3 region has the DNA TGTGCCAGCGTCACAGCGGGACAAACCTACAATGAGCAGTTCTTC. It translates to CASVTAGQTYNEQFF.